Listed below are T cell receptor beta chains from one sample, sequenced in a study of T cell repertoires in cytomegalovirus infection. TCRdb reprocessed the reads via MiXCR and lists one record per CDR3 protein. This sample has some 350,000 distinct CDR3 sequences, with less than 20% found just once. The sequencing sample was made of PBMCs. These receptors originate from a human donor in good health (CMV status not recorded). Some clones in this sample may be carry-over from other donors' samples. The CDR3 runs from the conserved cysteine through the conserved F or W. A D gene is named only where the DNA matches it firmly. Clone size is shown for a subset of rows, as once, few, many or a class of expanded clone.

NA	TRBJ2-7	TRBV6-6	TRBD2	TGTGCCAGCAGTTCGGGCGGGAGCCCCCCAGTCCTGTACTTC	CASSSGGSPPVLYF
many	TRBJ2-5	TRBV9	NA	TGTGCCAGCAGCGTAGTACCAGAAGAGACCCAGTACTTC	CASSVVPEETQYF
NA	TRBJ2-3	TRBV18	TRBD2	TGTGCCAGCTCCCGACTAGCGGGGGGGCTGGATACGCAGTATTTT	CASSRLAGGLDTQYF
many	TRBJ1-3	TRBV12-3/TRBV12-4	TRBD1	TGTGCCAGCAGTAGACAGGGGGTAAACACCATATATTTT	CASSRQGVNTIYF
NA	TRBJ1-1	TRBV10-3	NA	TGTGCCATCAGTGACTATGCTATGAACACTGAAGCTTTCTTT	CAISDYAMNTEAFF
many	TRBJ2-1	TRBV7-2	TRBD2	TGTGCCAGCAGCGCAGAGGGACTAGAGTACAATGAGCAGTTCTTC	CASSAEGLEYNEQFF
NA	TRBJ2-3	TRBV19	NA	TGTGCCAGTAGTATCAGTGGCGGAAGCACAGATACGCAGTATTTT	CASSISGGSTDTQYF
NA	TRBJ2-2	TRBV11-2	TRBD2	TGTGCCAGCAGGAAGATAGCGGGGGCGAACACCGGGGAGCTGTTTTTT	CASRKIAGANTGELFF
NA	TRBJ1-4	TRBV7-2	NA	TGTGCCAGCAGCTTCTATCCCTCGGCGGGGGAAAAACTGTTTTTT	CASSFYPSAGEKLFF
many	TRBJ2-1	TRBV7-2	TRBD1	TGTGCCAGCAGCCCCTGGGACAGGGAGGTAATTGAGCAGTTCTTC	CASSPWDREVIEQFF
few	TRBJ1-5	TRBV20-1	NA	TGCAGTGCTAGGAGCCAGCGCGGTCAGCCCCAGCATTTT	CSARSQRGQPQHF
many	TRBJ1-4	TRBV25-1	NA	TGTGCCAGCAGTGACCCCTCTAATAGACGGGGAAAACTGTTTTTT	CASSDPSNRRGKLFF
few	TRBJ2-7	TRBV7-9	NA	TGTGCCAGCAGGTCCGGGACATTCCCCTACGAGCAGTACTTC	CASRSGTFPYEQYF
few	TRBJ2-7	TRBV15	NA	TGTGCCACCAGCAGAGGACAGCTTCGACCCTACGAGCAGTACTTC	CATSRGQLRPYEQYF
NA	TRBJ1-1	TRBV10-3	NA	TGTGCCATCAGTGAGTCGAGCAGGGTTAACACTGAAGCTTTCTTT	CAISESSRVNTEAFF
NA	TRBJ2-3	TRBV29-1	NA	TGCAGCGTTGAACCCAGGGCGGCACGGGCAGATACGCAGTATTTT	CSVEPRAARADTQYF
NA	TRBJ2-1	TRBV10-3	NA	TGTGTCATCAGTCCCAGGGGAGGGGGCGGCTACAATGAGCAGTTCTTC	CVISPRGGGGYNEQFF
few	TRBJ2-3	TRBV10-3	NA	TGTGCCATCAGTAACACGGGACGAAGCACAGATACGCAGTATTTT	CAISNTGRSTDTQYF
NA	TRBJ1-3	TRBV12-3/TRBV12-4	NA	TGTGCCAGCAGCCCAGAGGGAGGGGCCACCATATATTTT	CASSPEGGATIYF
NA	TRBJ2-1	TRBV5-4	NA	TGTGCCAGCAGCAAGCCTCACCCGATGTACAATGAGCAGTTCTTC	CASSKPHPMYNEQFF
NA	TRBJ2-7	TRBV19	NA	TGTGCCAGTAGTCAAGGACAGTTGAACTACGAGCAGTACTTC	CASSQGQLNYEQYF
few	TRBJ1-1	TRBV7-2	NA	TGTGCCAGCAGCTTAGCGATGTTGAACACTGAAGCTTTCTTT	CASSLAMLNTEAFF
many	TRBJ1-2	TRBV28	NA	TGTGCCAGCAGTATATCCAGGGCAGGTGTAGGTGGCTACACCTTC	CASSISRAGVGGYTF
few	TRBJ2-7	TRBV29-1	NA	TGCAGCGCCACTGGAGGGGGCCCCTACGAGCAGTACTTC	CSATGGGPYEQYF
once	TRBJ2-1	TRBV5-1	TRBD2	TGCGCCAGCAGCTTGAGGACAACCACTTCTAGCGGGATGTACAATGAGCAGTTCTTC	CASSLRTTTSSGMYNEQFF
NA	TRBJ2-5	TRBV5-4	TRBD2	TGTGCCAGCAGCTTAACTAGCGTGAAGACCCAGTACTTC	CASSLTSVKTQYF
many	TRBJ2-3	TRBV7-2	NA	TGTGCCAGCAGCTTGGTGCTCACAGATACGCAGTATTTT	CASSLVLTDTQYF
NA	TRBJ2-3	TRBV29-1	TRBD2	TGCAGCCTCACTGGGGGGGGTGGGGTTACAGATACGCAGTATTTT	CSLTGGGGVTDTQYF
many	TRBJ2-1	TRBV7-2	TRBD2	TGTGCCAGCAGCGCAACTAGCGGGAGCTCCTACAATGAGCAGTTCTTC	CASSATSGSSYNEQFF
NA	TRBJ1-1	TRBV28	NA	TGTGCCAGCAGACCGACGCAATTTGAAGCTTTCTTT	CASRPTQFEAFF
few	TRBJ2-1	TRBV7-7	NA	TGTGCCAGCAGCCCCCCATTTGGTCCCAAGGTTTACAATGAGCAGTTCTTC	CASSPPFGPKVYNEQFF
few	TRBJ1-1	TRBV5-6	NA	TGTGCCAGCACCCGACTATCAGGAACTGAAGCTTTCTTT	CASTRLSGTEAFF
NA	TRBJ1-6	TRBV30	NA	TGTGCCGGCGGCAGAGATAATTCACCCCTCCACTTT	CAGGRDNSPLHF
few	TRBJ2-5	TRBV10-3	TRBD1	TGTGCCATCAGTGAAGGGACAGAACAAGAGACCCAGTACTTC	CAISEGTEQETQYF
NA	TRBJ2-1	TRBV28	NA	TGTGCCAGCCGACGGGTGACCTACAATGAGCAGTTCTTC	CASRRVTYNEQFF
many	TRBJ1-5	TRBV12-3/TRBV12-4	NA	TGTGCCAGCAGTTCGCGACAGATTAATAGCAATCAGCCCCAGCATTTT	CASSSRQINSNQPQHF
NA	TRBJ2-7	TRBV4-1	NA	TGCGCCAGCAGCTCCGGACAGCTGGGCTCCTACGAGCAGTACTTC	CASSSGQLGSYEQYF
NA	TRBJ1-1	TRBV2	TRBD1	TGTGCCAGCAGGGCCGGGACAGGGGTACGCGCTGAAGCTTTCTTT	CASRAGTGVRAEAFF
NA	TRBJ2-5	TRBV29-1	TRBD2	TGCAGCGTTGAAGTCGGGAGGGTGGCAGAGACCCAGTACTTC	CSVEVGRVAETQYF
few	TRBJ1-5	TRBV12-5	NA	TGTGCTAGTGAGATTCGGCAGCCCCAGCATTTT	CASEIRQPQHF
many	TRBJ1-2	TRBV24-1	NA	TGTGCCACCAGTGACCCGGCCCGGCCTGGCTACACCTTC	CATSDPARPGYTF
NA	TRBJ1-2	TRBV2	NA	TGTGCCAGCAGTGAAGTTAGTATGACAACGTATGGCTACACCTTC	CASSEVSMTTYGYTF
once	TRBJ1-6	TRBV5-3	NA	TGTGCCAGCAGCCCCACCGGGGAACTATATAATTCACCCCTCCACTTT	CASSPTGELYNSPLHF
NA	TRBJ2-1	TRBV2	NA	TGTGCCAGTCTATCCGCCCCTAACTACAATGAGCAGTTCTTC	CASLSAPNYNEQFF